This TCR beta chain appears in the sequencing data of a study of vaccination effects on CD4 cells after COVID-19. Study-level background: Relative to the second dose, post-vaccine samples were obtained a median of 72 days later. Study results and limitations: There was marked clonal contraction among infection- and vaccine-induced clones late after vaccination.

TCRdb's table, derived via immunoSEQ multiplex PCR, lists solely in-frame clones and lacks some. The data show roughly 27,000 clones, with 74% seen just once and 17% held by the top ten. Comments on this clone: Its antigen is undetermined.

CDR3 length: 14 amino acids. Trimming stripped 0 bases from V and 3 bases from J, with 6 bases between. CDR1 ENHRY and CDR2 SYGVKD come from the germline V gene. Viral peptide pool expansion of antigen-specific CD4+ T cells preceded sequencing in the ViraFEST assay. Investigators separated out CD4+ T cells once around 9 days of culture had passed. The cohort was immunized with two doses of either the BNT162b2 or mRNA-1273 vaccine. The TCR was taken from a human donor who received a COVID-19 vaccine. V usage is TRBV10-3 and J usage is TRBJ1-5; D is unclear. Sample: CD4+ T cells from PBMCs cultured with HCoV-OC43 spike peptides, taken after COVID-19 vaccination. The subset is: HCoV-OC43 spike overlapping peptide pool stimulation. CDR3 in amino acids: CAISESEVNQPQHF. The CDR3, as DNA: TGTGCCATCAGTGAGTCGGAAGTCAATCAGCCCCAGCATTTT.